Listed here are 10 T cell receptor beta chains from one sample, sequenced in a study of blood T cell repertoires in COVID-19. Produced via immunoSEQ multiplex PCR; TCRdb's table is partial and in-frame only. The table lists 65,000 to 80,000 clones, almost 85% of them singletons. The sample consisted of peripheral blood. All receptors come from a man in his fifties with acute or convalescent COVID-19.

The rearrangement links TRBV12-5 to TRBJ1-2, with 11 bases that match TRBD1. V gave up 1 base and J gave up 4 bases; unmatched junction bases: 2. This CDR3 spans 15 amino acids. CDR1 is LGHNT and CDR2 is FRNRAP in the germline V gene. In DNA form, the CDR3 reads TGTGCTAGTGGTTTGGCCGGGACAGGGGGCTATGGCTACACCTTC. This translates into CASGLAGTGGYGYTF.

J is TRBJ1-2 and V is TRBV9; no reliable D call. V was pared by 3 bases and J by 4 bases, with 10 bases between. Germline lookup yields CDR1 SGDLS and CDR2 YYNGEE. This CDR3 contains 13 residues. The CDR3 reads CASSAAGFYGYTF. CDR3 DNA sequence: TGTGCCAGCAGCGCGGCCGGGTTCTATGGCTACACCTTC.

The chain is built from TRBV5-6 and TRBJ1-1; possibly TRBD1 for D (5 bases). There are 18 residues in the CDR3. V was trimmed by 0 bases and J by 3 bases, leaving 21 bases between them. The germline CDR1 and CDR2 sequences are SGHDT and YYEEEE. DNA of the CDR3: TGTGCCAGCAGCTTGGCGGGTTTGGTACGGGGGGTGGACACTGAAGCTTTCTTT. This sequence encodes CASSLAGLVRGVDTEAFF. Full variable domain (rest looked up from reference TRBV5-6 and TRBJ1-1): DAGVTQSPTHLIKTRGQQVTLRCSPKSGHDTVSWYQQALGQGPQFIFQYYEEEERQRGNFPDRFSGHQFPNYSSELNVNALLLGDSALYLCASSLAGLVRGVDTEAFFGQGTRLTVV.

The rearrangement joins TRBV7-6 to TRBJ2-7; TRBD1 might be the D (6 bases). V was shortened by 4 bases and J by 4 bases, with 8 bases between the two germline ends. The CDR3 extends over 12 amino acids. Germline loops: CDR1 SGHVS, CDR2 FNYEAQ. In DNA, the CDR3 is TGTGCCAGCAGCTCCGACAGGTACGAGCAGTACTTC. Its protein product is CASSSDRYEQYF.

Only one count was recorded for this clone. The rearrangement uses TRBV7-3 and TRBJ2-3; 7 bases are shared with TRBD2. The germline V gene has CDR1 SGHTA and CDR2 FQGTGA. V was pared by 1 base and J by 0 bases, with 7 bases of the junction left unmatched. The CDR3 runs to 17 residues. The CDR3 reads CASSLKGQRGSTDTQYF. DNA of the CDR3: TGTGCCAGCAGCTTAAAGGGTCAGCGGGGAAGCACAGATACGCAGTATTTT.

This clone was picked up one time. This rearrangement joins TRBV19 to TRBJ2-1; possible D gene TRBD1, 6 bases. Trimming pared 4 bases from V and 7 bases from J, leaving 14 bases between. The CDR3 covers 14 residues. CDR1 is LNHDA and CDR2 is SQIVND in the germline V gene (reference sequence). CDR3 loop: CASSNGQNGNEQFF. The DNA of the CDR3 is TGTGCCAGTAGTAATGGACAGAATGGTAATGAGCAGTTCTTC.

This rearrangement joins TRBV5-4 to TRBJ1-1; D possibly corresponds to TRBD1 (5 bases). There are 16 residues in the CDR3. CDR1 is SGHNT, CDR2 YYREEE, per germline (reference sequence). Trimming removed 5 bases at V and 3 bases at J, with 20 bases between. The CDR3 protein is CASRPLGPGTDTEAFF. In DNA form, the CDR3 reads TGTGCCAGCAGACCACTAGGGCCCGGGACTGACACTGAAGCTTTCTTT. Complete variable domain (other parts from reference TRBV5-4 and TRBJ1-1): ETGVTQSPTHLIKTRGQQVTLRCSSQSGHNTVSWYQQALGQGPQFIFQYYREEENGRGNFPPRFSGLQFPNYSSELNVNALELDDSALYLCASRPLGPGTDTEAFFGQGTRLTVV.

The sample holds a few counts of this clone. The chain links TRBV5-4 to TRBJ1-2; TRBD1 aligns across 8 bases. The V gene end was trimmed by 4 bases and the J gene end by 5 bases; junction bases not matched to a gene: 10. The CDR3 consists of 15 residues. Germline V gene sequence: CDR1 SGHNT, CDR2 YYREEE (reference sequence). CDR3 protein: CASSTGQGKRYGYTF. The DNA of the CDR3 is TGTGCCAGCAGCACAGGACAGGGCAAGAGGTATGGCTACACCTTC.

The V call is TRBV28, the J call TRBJ2-2; 8 bases align to TRBD2. CDR3 length: 14 amino acids. Germline V gene sequence: CDR1 MDHEN, CDR2 SYDVKM. V shed 2 bases and J 5 bases; nucleotides not matched to a gene: 1. The CDR3 here is CASSLPGGTGELFF. The CDR3 region has the DNA TGTGCCAGCAGTTTACCGGGGGGGACCGGGGAGCTGTTTTTT.

J is TRBJ2-4 and V is TRBV24-1; D may be TRBD1 (6 bases). Germline V gene lookup returns CDR1 KGHDR and CDR2 SFDVKD. This CDR3 region has 15 residues. Trimming left V 4 bases short and J 7 bases short, with 16 bases between. The CDR3 nucleotides are TGTGCCACCAGTGACCCAGGACAAACAGGGAACATTCAGTACTTC. It translates to CATSDPGQTGNIQYF.